This T cell receptor beta chain originates from a study of low-dose radiotherapy and immunotherapy resistance in tumors (dated by TCRdb to between 2022 and 2023). Turning to the overall study: In Cohort 1, each fraction delivered 0.5 Gy every 2 weeks, and the prescribed total PTV dose was 6.5 Gy. Starting on cycle 1 day 1, patients took 300 mg of aspirin by mouth once a day for four cycles. Patients were given nivolumab as a 240 mg flat dose every two weeks and ipilimumab at 1 mg/kg every six weeks, with both drugs delivered intravenously. Randomization of trial participants into treatment groups was not performed. Eight patients were included in the translational analysis, namely three from the first dose cohort plus the first five from the second dose cohort. Cyclophosphamide 200 mg/m2 was administered intravenously every two weeks, one day before each radiation and immunotherapy administration. For Cohort 2, the dose was 1 Gy per fraction given every two weeks, adding up to 13 Gy in total across 26 weeks.

Reading the label with the study, this specimen's time point is: after trial treatment. This specimen's treatment or condition label, per the study, means: LDRT plus nivolumab, ipilimumab, low-dose cyclophosphamide and aspirin (RACIN trial). Donors were enrolled in RACIN, a single-arm phase I dose-escalation trial combining nivolumab, ipilimumab, aspirin, low-dose cyclophosphamide and low-dose radiotherapy. Patients were eligible if they had advanced solid tumors that were TIL-negative. This clonotype appeared many times. Its binding antigen is unknown. There are no base qualities to consult, and no much larger clone falls within one base. The CDR3 goes from the cysteine to the phenylalanine over 17 residues. This entry keeps only the CDR3 DNA: 51 bases, framed from base 1. As encoded in the germline V gene, CDR1 is SGDLS while CDR2 is YYNGEE. Here V drops 4 bases and J drops 4 bases, and the junction holds 12 bases not matched to any gene.

The sequencer listed for this sample is Illumina HiSeq 2500. First-strand cDNA was synthesized using Superscript III and a set of TRAV- and TRBV-specific primers, so that both TCRalpha and TCRbeta chains were covered. TCRs were amplified with Phusion for around 20 PCR cycles, with a constant-region primer paired with the adapter attached to the V primers. Amplification of the isolated mRNA was done with the MessageAmp II aRNA Amplification Kit, which involved a roughly 15-hour in vitro transcription at 37 degrees C. The Dynabeads mRNA DIRECT Purification Kit was used to isolate the mRNA for TCR sequencing. Indexed Illumina adapters were added in a second approximately 25-cycle Phusion PCR, and the resulting products were purified with AMPure XP beads. The original methods were these. Custom Perl scripts were used to pool TCR sequences that encoded the same protein, to remove out-of-frame sequences, and to calculate the abundance of each clonotype. Any TCR sequence backed by just one read was left out of the analysis. Among the metrics used to describe the repertoires were Shannon entropy, Gini index, clonality, richness, and the frequency of TCRs shared between repertoires. TCRdb trimmed the raw reads at Q25, called clones with MiXCR and kept productive beta chains. A single entry per CDR3 protein holds the most common genes and DNA from its merged rows. These V and J calls derive from TCRdb rather than the authors' analysis. Counted in this sample were tens of thousands of distinct CDR3 sequences; 20% of them appeared once. Around 13% of the sample is held by the ten biggest clonotypes.

This material consisted of PBMCs, taken after low-dose radiotherapy plus immunotherapy. The sequence was obtained from a female donor with ovarian cancer. The sequence joins TRBV9 to TRBJ2-5; TRBD1 lines up with 11 middle nucleotides. The DNA reads as follows: TGTGCCAGCAGCCCCATGGACAGGGGGCTGTCGGGAGAGACCCAGTACTTC. Its coded protein is CASSPMDRGLSGETQYF.